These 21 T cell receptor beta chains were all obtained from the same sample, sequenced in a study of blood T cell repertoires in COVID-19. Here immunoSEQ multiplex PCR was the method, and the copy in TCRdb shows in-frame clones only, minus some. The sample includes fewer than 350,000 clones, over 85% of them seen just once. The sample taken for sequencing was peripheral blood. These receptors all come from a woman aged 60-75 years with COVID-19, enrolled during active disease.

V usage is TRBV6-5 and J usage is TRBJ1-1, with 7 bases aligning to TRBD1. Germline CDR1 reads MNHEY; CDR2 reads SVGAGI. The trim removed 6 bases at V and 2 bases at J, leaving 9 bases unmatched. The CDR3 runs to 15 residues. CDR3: CASRPSGQVNTEAFF. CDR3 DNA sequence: TGTGCCAGCAGACCCTCTGGACAGGTTAACACTGAAGCTTTCTTT.

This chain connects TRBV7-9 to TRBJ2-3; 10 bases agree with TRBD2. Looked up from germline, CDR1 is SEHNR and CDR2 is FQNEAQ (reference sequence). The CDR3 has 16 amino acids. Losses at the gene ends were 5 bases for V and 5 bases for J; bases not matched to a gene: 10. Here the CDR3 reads CASSVTGTSALDTQYF. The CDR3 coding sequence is TGTGCCAGCAGCGTAACCGGGACTAGCGCTCTAGATACGCAGTATTTT.

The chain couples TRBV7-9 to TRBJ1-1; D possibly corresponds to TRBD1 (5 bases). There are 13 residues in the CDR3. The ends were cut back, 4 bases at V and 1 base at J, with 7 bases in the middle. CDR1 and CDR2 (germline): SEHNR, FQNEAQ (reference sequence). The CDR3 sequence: CASSYGQNTEAFF. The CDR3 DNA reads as TGTGCCAGCAGCTATGGACAGAACACTGAAGCTTTCTTT.

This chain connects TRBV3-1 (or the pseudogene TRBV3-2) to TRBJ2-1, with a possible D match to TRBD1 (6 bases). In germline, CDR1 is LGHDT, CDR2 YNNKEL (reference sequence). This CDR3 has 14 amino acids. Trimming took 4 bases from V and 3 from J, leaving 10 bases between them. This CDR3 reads CASSLRQVYNEQFF. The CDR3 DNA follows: TGTGCCAGCAGCCTTCGACAGGTCTACAATGAGCAGTTCTTC.

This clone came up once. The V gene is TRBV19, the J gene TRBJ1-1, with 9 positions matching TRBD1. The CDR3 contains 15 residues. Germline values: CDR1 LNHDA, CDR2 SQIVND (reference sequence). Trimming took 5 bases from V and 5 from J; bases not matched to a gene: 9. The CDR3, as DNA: TGTGCCAGTAGTTCTCCCGGGACAGGGAGGACTGAAGCTTTCTTT. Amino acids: CASSSPGTGRTEAFF.

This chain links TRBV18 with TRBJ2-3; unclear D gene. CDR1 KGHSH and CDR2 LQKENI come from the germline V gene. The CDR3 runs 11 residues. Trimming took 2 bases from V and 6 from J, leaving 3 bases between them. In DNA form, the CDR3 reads TGTGCCAGCTCACCAGGCGATACGCAGTATTTT. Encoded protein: CASSPGDTQYF. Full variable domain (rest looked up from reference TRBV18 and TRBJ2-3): NAGVMQNPRHLVRRRGQEARLRCSPMKGHSHVYWYRQLPEEGLKFMVYLQKENIIDESGMPKERFSAEFPKEGPSILRIQQVVRGDSAAYFCASSPGDTQYFGPGTRLTVL.

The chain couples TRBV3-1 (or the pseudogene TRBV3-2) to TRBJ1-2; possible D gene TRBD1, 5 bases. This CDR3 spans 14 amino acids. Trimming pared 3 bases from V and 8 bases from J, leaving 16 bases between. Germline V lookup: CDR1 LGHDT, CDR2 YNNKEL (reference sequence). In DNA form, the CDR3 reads TGTGCCAGCAGCCATCGTCAACAGGAAGGCGGCTACACCTTC. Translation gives CASSHRQQEGGYTF.

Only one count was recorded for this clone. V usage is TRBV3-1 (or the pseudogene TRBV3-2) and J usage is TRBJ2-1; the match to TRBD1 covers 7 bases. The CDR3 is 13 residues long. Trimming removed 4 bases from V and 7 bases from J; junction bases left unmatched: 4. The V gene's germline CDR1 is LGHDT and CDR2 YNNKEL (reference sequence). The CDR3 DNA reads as TGTGCCAGCAGCCGGGGCAGGGGGAATGAGCAGTTCTTC. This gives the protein CASSRGRGNEQFF.

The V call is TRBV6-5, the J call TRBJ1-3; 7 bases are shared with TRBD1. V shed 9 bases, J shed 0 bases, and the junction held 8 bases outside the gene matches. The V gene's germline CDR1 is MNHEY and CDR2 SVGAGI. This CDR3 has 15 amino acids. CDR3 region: CASISQGSSGNTIYF. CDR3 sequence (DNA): TGTGCCAGTATTTCACAGGGGAGCTCTGGAAACACCATATATTTT.

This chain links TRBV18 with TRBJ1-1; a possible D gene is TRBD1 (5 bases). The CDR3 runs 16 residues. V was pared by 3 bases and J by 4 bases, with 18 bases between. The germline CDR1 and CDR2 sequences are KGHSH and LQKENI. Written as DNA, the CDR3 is TGTGCCAGCTCACCCCCCCGGGGGGGTAGGGCCACTGAAGCTTTCTTT. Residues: CASSPPRGGRATEAFF.

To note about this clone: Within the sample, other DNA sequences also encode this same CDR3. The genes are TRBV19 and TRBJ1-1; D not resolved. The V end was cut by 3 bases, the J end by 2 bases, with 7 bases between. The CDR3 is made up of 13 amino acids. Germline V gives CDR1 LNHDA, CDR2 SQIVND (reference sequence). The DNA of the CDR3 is TGTGCCAGTAGTATCCGGGGAAACACTGAAGCTTTCTTT. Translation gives CASSIRGNTEAFF.

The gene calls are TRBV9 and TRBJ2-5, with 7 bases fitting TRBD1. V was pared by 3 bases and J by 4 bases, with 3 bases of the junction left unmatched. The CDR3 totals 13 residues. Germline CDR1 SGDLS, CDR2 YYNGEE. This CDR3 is CASSAGGPETQYF. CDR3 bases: TGTGCCAGCAGCGCAGGGGGACCAGAGACCCAGTACTTC.

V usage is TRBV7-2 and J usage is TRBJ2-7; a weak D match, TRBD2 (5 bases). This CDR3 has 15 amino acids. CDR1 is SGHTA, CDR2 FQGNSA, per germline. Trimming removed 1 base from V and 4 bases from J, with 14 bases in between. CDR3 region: CASSLVSGERYEQYF. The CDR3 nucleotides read TGTGCCAGCAGCTTAGTGTCCGGGGAAAGGTACGAGCAGTACTTC.

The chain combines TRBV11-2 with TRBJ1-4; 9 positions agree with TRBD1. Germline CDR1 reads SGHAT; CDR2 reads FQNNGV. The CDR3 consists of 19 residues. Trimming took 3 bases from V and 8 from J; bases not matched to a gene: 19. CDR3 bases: TGTGCCAGCAGCTTTGACCGGGACAGGGTCTATATACGAGGGGAAAAACTGTTTTTT. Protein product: CASSFDRDRVYIRGEKLFF.

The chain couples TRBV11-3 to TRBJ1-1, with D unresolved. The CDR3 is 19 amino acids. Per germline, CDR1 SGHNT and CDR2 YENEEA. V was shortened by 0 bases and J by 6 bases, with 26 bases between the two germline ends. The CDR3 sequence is CASSLEGRWQSLSHAEAFF. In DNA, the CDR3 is TGTGCCAGCAGCTTAGAGGGGAGGTGGCAGTCTTTGTCCCACGCTGAAGCTTTCTTT. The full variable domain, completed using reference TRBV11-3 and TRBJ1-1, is EAGVVQSPRYKIIEKKQPVAFWCNPISGHNTLYWYLQNLGQGPELLIRYENEEAVDDSQLPKDRFSAERLKGVDSTLKIQPAELGDSAVYLCASSLEGRWQSLSHAEAFFGQGTRLTVV.

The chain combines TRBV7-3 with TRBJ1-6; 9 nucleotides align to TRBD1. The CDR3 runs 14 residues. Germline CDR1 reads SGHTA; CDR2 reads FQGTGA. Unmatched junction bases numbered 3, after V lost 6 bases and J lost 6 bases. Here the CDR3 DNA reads TGTGCCAGCAGAAAGGACAGGGGTAATTCACCCCTCCACTTT. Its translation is CASRKDRGNSPLHF.

CDR3 protein: CASSPTGGVETQYF. The CDR3 DNA is TGTGCCAGCAGTCCTACAGGGGGCGTAGAGACCCAGTACTTC. The V and J genes are TRBV7-9 and TRBJ2-5, with 9 bases that match TRBD1. This CDR3 contains 14 residues. Germline CDR1 reads SEHNR; CDR2 reads FQNEAQ (reference sequence). J lost 4 bases, V lost 6 bases, and 6 bases had no gene match.

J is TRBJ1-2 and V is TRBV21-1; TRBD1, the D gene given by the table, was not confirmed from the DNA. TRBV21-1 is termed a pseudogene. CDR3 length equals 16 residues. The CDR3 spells CASNPERGQGWYGYTF. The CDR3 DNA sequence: TGTGCCAGCAACCCCGAGAGGGGACAGGGGTGGTATGGCTACACCTTC.

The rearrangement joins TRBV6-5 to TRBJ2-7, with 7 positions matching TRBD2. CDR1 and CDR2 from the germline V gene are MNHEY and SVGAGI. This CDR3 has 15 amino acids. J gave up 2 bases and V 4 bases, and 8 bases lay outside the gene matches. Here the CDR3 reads CASSSTSASPYEQYF. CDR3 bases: TGTGCCAGCAGTTCCACTAGCGCATCCCCCTACGAGCAGTACTTC.

The CDR3, as DNA: TGTGCCAGCAGCTCAGGGAACACCTTC. This translates into CASSSGNTF. This chain links TRBV7-3 with TRBJ1-2; D is perhaps TRBD1 (5 bases). The CDR3 runs 9 residues. With 4 bases removed from V and 12 bases from J, the gap between germline ends came to 6 bases. From germline, CDR1 is SGHTA and CDR2 FQGTGA.

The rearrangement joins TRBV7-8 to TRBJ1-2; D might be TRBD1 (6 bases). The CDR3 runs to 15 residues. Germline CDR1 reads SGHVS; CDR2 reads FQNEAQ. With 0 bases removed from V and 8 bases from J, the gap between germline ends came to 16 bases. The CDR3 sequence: CASSLAVGALWGYTF. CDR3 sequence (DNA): TGTGCCAGCAGCTTAGCGGTGGGGGCCCTTTGGGGCTACACCTTC.